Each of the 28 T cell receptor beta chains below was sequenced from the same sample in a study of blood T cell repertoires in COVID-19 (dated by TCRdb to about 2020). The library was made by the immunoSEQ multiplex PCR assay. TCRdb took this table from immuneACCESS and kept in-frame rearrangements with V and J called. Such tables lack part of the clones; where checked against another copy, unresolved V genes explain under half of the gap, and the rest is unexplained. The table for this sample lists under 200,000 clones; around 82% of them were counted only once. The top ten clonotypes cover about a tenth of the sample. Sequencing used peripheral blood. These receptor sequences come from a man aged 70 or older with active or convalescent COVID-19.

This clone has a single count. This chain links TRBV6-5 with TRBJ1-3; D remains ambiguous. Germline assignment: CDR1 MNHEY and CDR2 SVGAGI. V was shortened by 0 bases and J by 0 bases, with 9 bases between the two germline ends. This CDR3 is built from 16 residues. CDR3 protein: CASSYSSAGSGNTIYF. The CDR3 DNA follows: TGTGCCAGCAGTTACTCGAGTGCAGGCTCTGGAAACACCATATATTTT.

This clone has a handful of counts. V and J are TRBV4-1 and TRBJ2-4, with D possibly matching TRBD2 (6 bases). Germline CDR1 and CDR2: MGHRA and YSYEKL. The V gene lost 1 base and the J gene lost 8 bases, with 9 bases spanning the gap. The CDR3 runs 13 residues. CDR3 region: CASSQGGVDIQYF. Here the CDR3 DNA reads TGCGCCAGCAGCCAAGGGGGGGTTGACATTCAGTACTTC.

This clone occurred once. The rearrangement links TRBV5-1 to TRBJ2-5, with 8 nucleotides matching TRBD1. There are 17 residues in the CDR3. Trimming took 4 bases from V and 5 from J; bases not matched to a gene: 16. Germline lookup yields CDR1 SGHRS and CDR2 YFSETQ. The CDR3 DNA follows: TGCGCCAGCAGCACCGGGACAGGATCCGTGGGGTCGGAGACCCAGTACTTC. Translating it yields CASSTGTGSVGSETQYF. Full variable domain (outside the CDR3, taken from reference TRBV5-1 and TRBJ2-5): KAGVTQTPRYLIKTRGQQVTLSCSPISGHRSVSWYQQTPGQGLQFLFEYFSETQRNKGNFPGRFSGRQFSNSRSEMNVSTLELGDSALYLCASSTGTGSVGSETQYFGPGTRLLVL.

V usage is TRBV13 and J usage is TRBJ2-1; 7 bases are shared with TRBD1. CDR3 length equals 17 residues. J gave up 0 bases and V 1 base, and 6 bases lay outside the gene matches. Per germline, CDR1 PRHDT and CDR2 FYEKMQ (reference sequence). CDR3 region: CASSLEGAPSSYNEQFF. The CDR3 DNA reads TGTGCCAGCAGCTTAGAGGGGGCCCCGAGCTCCTACAATGAGCAGTTCTTC.

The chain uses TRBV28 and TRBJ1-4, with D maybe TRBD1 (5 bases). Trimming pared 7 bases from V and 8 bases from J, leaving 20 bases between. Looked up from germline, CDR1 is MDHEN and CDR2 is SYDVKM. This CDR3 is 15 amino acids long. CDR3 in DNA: TGTGCCAGCACCACCCCCGGGACCGCGGGGGAAAAACTGTTTTTT. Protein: CASTTPGTAGEKLFF.

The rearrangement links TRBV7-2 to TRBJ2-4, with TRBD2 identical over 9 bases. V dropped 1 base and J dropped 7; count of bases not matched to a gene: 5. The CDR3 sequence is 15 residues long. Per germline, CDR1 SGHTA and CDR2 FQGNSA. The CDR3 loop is CASSLDSLAGNIQYF. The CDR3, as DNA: TGTGCCAGCAGCTTAGATAGCCTAGCGGGGAACATTCAGTACTTC.

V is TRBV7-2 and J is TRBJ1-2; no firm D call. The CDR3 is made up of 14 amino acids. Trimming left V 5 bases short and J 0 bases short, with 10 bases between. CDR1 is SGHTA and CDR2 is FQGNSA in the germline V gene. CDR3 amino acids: CASSPGRANYGYTF. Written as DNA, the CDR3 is TGTGCCAGCAGCCCCGGGAGGGCTAACTATGGCTACACCTTC.

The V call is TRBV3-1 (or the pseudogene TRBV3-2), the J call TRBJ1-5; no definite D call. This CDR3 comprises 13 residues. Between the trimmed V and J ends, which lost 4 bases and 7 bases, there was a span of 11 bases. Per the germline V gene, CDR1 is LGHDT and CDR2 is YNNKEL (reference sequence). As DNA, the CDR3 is TGTGCCAGCAGCCCCCTTTTACAGCAGCCCCAGCATTTT. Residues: CASSPLLQQPQHF.

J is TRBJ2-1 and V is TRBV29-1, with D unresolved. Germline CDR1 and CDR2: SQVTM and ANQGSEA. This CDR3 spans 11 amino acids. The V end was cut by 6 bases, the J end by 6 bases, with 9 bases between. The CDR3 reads CSVRITNEQFF. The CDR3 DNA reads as TGCAGCGTGAGGATAACCAATGAGCAGTTCTTC.

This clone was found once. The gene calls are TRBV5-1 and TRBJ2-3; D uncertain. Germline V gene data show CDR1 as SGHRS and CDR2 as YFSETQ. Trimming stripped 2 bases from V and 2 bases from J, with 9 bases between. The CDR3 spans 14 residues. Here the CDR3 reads CASSLDSVTDTQYF. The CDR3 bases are TGCGCCAGCAGCTTAGATTCAGTCACAGATACGCAGTATTTT.

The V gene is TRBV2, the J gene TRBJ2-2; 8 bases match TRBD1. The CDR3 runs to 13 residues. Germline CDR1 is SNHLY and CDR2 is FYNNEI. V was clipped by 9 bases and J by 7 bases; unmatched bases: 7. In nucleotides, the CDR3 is TGTGCCAGTTACAGGGGGAATGACGGGGAGCTGTTTTTT. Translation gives CASYRGNDGELFF.

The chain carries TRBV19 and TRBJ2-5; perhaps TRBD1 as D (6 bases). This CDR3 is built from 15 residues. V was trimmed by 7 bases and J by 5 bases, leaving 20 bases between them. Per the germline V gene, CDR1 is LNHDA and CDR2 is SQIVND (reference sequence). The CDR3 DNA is TGTGCCAGTACCAAATCCGGACAGCCCGTGGAGACCCAGTACTTC. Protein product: CASTKSGQPVETQYF.

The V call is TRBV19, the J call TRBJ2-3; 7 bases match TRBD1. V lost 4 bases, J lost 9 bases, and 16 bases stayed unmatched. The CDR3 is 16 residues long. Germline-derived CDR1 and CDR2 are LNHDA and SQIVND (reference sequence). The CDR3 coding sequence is TGTGCCAGTAGTAACCCCGAGGACAGGTTTTTCCGCACGCAGTATTTT. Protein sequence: CASSNPEDRFFRTQYF.

The CDR3: CASSSSGQGDGYTF. The DNA of the CDR3 is TGTGCCAGCAGTTCCTCAGGACAGGGTGATGGCTACACCTTC. V usage is TRBV28 and J usage is TRBJ1-2; 8 positions agree with TRBD1. This CDR3 is built from 14 residues. Unmatched junction bases numbered 7, after V lost 4 bases and J lost 6 bases. Germline V gene lookup returns CDR1 MDHEN and CDR2 SYDVKM.

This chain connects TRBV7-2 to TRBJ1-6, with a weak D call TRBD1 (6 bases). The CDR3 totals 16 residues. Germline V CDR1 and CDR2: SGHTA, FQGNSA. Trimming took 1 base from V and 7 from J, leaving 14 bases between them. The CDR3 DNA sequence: TGTGCCAGCAGCTTAGAGGGTAGCAGGGGAAATTCACCCCTCCACTTT. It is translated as CASSLEGSRGNSPLHF.

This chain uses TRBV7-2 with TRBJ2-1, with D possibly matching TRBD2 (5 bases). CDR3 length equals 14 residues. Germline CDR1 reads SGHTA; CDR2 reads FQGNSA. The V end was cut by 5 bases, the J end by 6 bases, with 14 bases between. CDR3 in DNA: TGTGCCAGCAGCCCATCTCCGAGCGGCAATGAGCAGTTCTTC. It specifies CASSPSPSGNEQFF.

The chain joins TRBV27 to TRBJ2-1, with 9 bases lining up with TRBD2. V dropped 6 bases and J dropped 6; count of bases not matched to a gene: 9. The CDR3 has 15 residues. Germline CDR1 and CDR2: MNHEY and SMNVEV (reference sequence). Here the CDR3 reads CASSPGTSSANEQFF. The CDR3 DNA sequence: TGTGCCAGCAGCCCCGGGACTAGCTCGGCCAATGAGCAGTTCTTC.

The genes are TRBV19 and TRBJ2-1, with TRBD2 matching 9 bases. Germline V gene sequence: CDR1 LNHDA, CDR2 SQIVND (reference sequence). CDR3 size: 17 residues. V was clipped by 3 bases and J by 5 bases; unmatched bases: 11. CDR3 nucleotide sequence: TGTGCCAGTAGTATCTCCTTTCGTGGACTAGCGAACAATGAGCAGTTCTTC. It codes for CASSISFRGLANNEQFF.

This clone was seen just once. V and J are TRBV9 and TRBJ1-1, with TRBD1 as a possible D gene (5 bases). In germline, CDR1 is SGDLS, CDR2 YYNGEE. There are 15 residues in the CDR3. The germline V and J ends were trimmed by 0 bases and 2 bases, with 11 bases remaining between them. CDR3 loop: CASSVVDRQNTEAFF. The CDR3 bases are TGTGCCAGCAGCGTAGTTGACAGACAAAACACTGAAGCTTTCTTT.

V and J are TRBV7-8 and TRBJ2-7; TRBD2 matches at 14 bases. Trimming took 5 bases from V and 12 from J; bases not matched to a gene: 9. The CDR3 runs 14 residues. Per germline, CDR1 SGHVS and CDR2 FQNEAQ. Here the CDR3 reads CASSAGLAGVFWYF. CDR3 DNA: TGTGCCAGCAGCGCGGGACTAGCGGGAGTATTCTGGTACTTC.

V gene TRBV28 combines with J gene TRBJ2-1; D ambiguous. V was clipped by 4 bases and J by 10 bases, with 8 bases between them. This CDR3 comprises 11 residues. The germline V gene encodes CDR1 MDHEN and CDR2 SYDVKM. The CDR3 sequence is CASSSLREQFF. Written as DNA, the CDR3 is TGTGCCAGCAGTTCCCTAAGAGAGCAGTTCTTC.

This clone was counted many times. CDR3 nucleotide sequence: TGTGCCAGCTCACCATCAGGGGACAGGACCGTAGGTCGAACAAAACTGTTTTTT. It is translated as CASSPSGDRTVGRTKLFF. This chain joins TRBV18 and TRBJ1-4; TRBD1 aligns across 8 bases. Germline assignment: CDR1 KGHSH and CDR2 LQKENI. The ends lost 2 bases at V and 10 bases at J; junction bases unmatched: 18. The CDR3 loop spans 18 amino acids.

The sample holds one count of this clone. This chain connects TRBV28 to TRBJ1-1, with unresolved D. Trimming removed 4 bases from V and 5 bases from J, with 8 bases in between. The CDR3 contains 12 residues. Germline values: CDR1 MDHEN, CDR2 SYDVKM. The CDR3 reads CASSYSGTEAFF. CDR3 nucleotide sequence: TGTGCCAGCAGTTATTCCGGGACTGAAGCTTTCTTT.

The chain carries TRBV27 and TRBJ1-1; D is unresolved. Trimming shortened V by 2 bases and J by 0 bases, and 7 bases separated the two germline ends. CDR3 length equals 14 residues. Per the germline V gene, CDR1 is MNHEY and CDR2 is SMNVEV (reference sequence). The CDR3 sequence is CASSLSRLNTEAFF. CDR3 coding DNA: TGTGCCAGCAGTTTAAGCCGCTTGAACACTGAAGCTTTCTTT.

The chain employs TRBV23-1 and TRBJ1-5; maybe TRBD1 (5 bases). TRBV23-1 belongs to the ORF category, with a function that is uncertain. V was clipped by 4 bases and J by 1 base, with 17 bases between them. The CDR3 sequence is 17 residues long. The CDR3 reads CASSRQFERQSNQPQHF. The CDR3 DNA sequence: TGCGCCAGCAGTCGTCAATTTGAGCGACAGAGCAATCAGCCCCAGCATTTT.

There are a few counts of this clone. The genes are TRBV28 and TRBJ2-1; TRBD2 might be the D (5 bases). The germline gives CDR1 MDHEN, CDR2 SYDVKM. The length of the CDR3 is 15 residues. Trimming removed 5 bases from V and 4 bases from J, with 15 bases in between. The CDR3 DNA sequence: TGTGCCAGCAGTACCAGGAGGAACCCATACAATGAGCAGTTCTTC. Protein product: CASSTRRNPYNEQFF.

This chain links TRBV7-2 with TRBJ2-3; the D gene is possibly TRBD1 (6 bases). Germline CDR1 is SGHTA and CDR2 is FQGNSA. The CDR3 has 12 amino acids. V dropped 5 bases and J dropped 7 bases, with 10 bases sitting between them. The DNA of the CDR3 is TGTGCCAGCAGCCCAACAGGGAATACGCAGTATTTT. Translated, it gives CASSPTGNTQYF.

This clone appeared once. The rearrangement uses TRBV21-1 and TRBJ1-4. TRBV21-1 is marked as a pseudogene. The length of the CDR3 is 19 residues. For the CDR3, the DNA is TGTGCCAGCAGCAAAGACAACCCTCGGCCAGGGAGGTTTGTGGGAAAACTGTTTTTT. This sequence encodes CASSKDNPRPGRFVGKLFF.